The present T cell receptor beta chain was sequenced within a study of immune heterogeneity within non-small cell lung tumors. Trimming stripped 3 bases from V and 1 base from J, with 13 bases between. There are 16 residues in the CDR3. CDR1 is LNHDA and CDR2 is SQIVND in the germline V gene (reference sequence). Study-level results: Identical dominant CDR3 beta clonotypes recurred across tumor sites within a patient, alongside site-unique high-frequency clones. Individual patients mostly differed in their high-frequency T-cell receptor beta clonotypes.

Bulk tumor genomic DNA (around 640 ng per sample) served as template. Biopsy collection occurred during surgery, with several far-apart biopsies per primary tumor. Curative operations were performed on patients who had untreated, newly diagnosed non-small cell lung cancer. It was newly diagnosed non-small cell lung cancer patients having surgery with curative intent who served as donors. Multiplex PCR with 32 V and 13 J primers amplified TCR beta CDR3. One entry per CDR3 protein, called by TCRdb with MiXCR from the multiplex PCR reads. Here the sample spans around 2,900 distinct CDR3 sequences, 20% to 25% being singletons. By frequency in the sample, this clonotype is medium-sized. Its antigen is unknown.

The chain couples TRBV19 to TRBJ1-5; TRBD1 is a possible D gene (6 bases). Sample: lung tumor tissue. The sequence was collected from a man aged 55 to 70 with non-small cell lung cancer. CDR3 sequence: CASSIPGTTSNQPQHF. For the CDR3, the DNA is TGTGCCAGTAGTATCCCCGGGACAACCAGCAATCAGCCCCAGCATTTT. The full variable domain, its missing parts supplied by reference TRBV19 and TRBJ1-5, is DGGITQSPKYLFRKEGQNVTLSCEQNLNHDAMYWYRQDPGQGLRLIYYSQIVNDFQKGDIAEGYSVSREKKESFPLTVTSAQKNPTAFYLCASSIPGTTSNQPQHFGDGTRLSIL.